These 11 T cell receptor beta chains share one sample of origin, sequenced in a study of Ad26.COV2.S vaccination and SARS-CoV-2 variants. Sequencing was performed with immunoSEQ multiplex PCR; in TCRdb, only in-frame clones are kept and a portion is missing. The sample has 350,000 to 450,000 clones, approximately 92% seen once. Treatment specified: 19 received Ad26.COV2.S at low or high dose, single or two shots; about 5 received placebo; per-sample allocation not given. Each sample was drawn 63 days after the first injection (of vaccine or placebo). The sequencing here drew on peripheral blood, taken in a trial of Ad26.COV2.S vaccine versus placebo. These TCRs come from a person aged 18-60 years who received the Ad26.COV2.S COVID-19 vaccine or a placebo.

The V gene is TRBV7-9, the J gene TRBJ1-3; 7 nucleotides agree with TRBD1. Germline V gene sequence: CDR1 SEHNR, CDR2 FQNEAQ (reference sequence). Losses at the gene ends were 11 bases for V and 4 bases for J; bases not matched to a gene: 8. The CDR3 has 13 amino acids. CDR3 in DNA: TGTGCCGTCAGGGGGTCAGTCGGAAACACCATATATTTT. It specifies CAVRGSVGNTIYF.

V is TRBV2 and J is TRBJ2-1; 9 positions agree with TRBD1. With 7 bases clipped from V and 1 base from J, the junction kept 11 bases outside the gene matches. In germline, CDR1 is SNHLY, CDR2 FYNNEI. The CDR3 loop spans 17 amino acids. In DNA form, the CDR3 reads TGTGCCAGCAAACAAGTAGGGGGACAGGGTTCCTACAATGAGCAGTTCTTC. Translation: CASKQVGGQGSYNEQFF.

DNA for the CDR3: TGTGCCAGCAGCTTAGATGGGGGACAGCCCCAGCATTTT. This gives the protein CASSLDGGQPQHF. V usage is TRBV7-2 and J usage is TRBJ1-5; D is possibly TRBD1 (5 bases). This CDR3 spans 13 amino acids. Germline CDR1 is SGHTA and CDR2 is FQGNSA. Deletions cut 1 base from V and 7 bases from J, with 8 bases between.

As for this clone: Other DNA sequences in the sample encode the same CDR3. The chain links TRBV19 to TRBJ2-7; D is unresolved. Trimming removed 4 bases at V and 2 bases at J, with 12 bases between. Germline CDR1 and CDR2: LNHDA and SQIVND (reference sequence). The CDR3 covers 14 residues. The CDR3 here is CASSTAVSTYEQYF. In DNA form, the CDR3 reads TGTGCCAGTAGTACCGCTGTCTCGACCTACGAGCAGTACTTC.

This CDR3 is CASSLARTGLGYTF. CDR3 bases: TGTGCCAGCAGCTTGGCCCGGACAGGGCTAGGCTACACCTTC. This chain connects TRBV5-6 to TRBJ1-2; 8 positions match TRBD1. CDR1 and CDR2 from the germline V gene are SGHDT and YYEEEE. CDR3 length: 14 amino acids. Trimming removed 0 bases from V and 8 bases from J; junction bases left unmatched: 6.

On this clone: Other DNA sequences from this sample encode an identical CDR3 as well. This chain connects TRBV6-2 or TRBV6-3 to TRBJ2-7, with D unclear. The CDR3 length is 13 residues. V lost 0 bases to trimming and J lost 0 bases, with 3 bases between them. Germline CDR1 is MNHEY and CDR2 is SVGEGT. The CDR3 nucleotides read TGTGCCAGCAGTTACTCTCTCTCCTACGAGCAGTACTTC. This sequence encodes CASSYSLSYEQYF.

V is TRBV9 and J is TRBJ1-4, with a tentative D call TRBD1 (5 bases). CDR3 length: 15 amino acids. Deletions cut 0 bases from V and 5 bases from J, with 11 bases between. Germline V lookup: CDR1 SGDLS, CDR2 YYNGEE. CDR3 nucleotides: TGTGCCAGCAGCGTAGAGGGGAGTCTAAATGAAAAACTGTTTTTT. Encoded protein: CASSVEGSLNEKLFF.

The chain has TRBV27 and TRBJ2-7, with 8 bases lining up with TRBD2. The CDR3 loop spans 14 amino acids. V shed 4 bases and J 3 bases; nucleotides not matched to a gene: 5. Germline V CDR1 and CDR2: MNHEY, SMNVEV (reference sequence). The CDR3 DNA reads TGTGCCAGCAGTTCCCCCGGGGGGGGCTACGAGCAGTACTTC. Protein sequence: CASSSPGGGYEQYF.

The chain has TRBV6-4 and TRBJ2-5, with TRBD2 matching 11 bases. The CDR3 covers 15 residues. The germline V gene has CDR1 MRHNA and CDR2 SNTAGT. V was clipped by 5 bases and J by 2 bases; unmatched bases: 4. This CDR3 reads CASSPTSGAQETQYF. The CDR3 DNA reads as TGTGCCAGCAGTCCGACTAGCGGGGCGCAAGAGACCCAGTACTTC.

To note about this clone: Germline is not matched at one junction end, which may reflect a read error. This chain joins TRBV29-1 and TRBJ2-1; a weak D match, TRBD1 (5 bases). Germline loops: CDR1 SQVTM, CDR2 ANQGSEA. This CDR3 contains 15 residues. DNA for the CDR3: TGCAGCGCTGAAGACCAGCTCCAGGGCTACAATGAGCAGTTCTTC. It codes for CSAEDQLQGYNEQFF.

The chain is built from TRBV10-2 and TRBJ2-3; D is unclear. Trimming removed 0 bases at V and 4 bases at J, with 8 bases between. The CDR3 length is 14 residues. Germline CDR1 is WSHSY and CDR2 is SAAADI. In nucleotides, the CDR3 is TGCGCCAGCAGTGAGTCGAGCTTCCCAGATACGCAGTATTTT. Protein sequence: CASSESSFPDTQYF.